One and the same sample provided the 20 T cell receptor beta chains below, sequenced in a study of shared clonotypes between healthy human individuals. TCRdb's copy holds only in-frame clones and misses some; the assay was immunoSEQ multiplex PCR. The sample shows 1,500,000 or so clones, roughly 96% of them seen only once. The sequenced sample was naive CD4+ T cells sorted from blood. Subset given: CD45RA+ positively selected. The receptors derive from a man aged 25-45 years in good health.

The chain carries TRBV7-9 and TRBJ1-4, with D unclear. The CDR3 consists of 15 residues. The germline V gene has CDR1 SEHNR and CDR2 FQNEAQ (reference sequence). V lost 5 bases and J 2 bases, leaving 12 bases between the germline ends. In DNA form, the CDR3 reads TGTGCCAGCAGCCCCAGACTATGGACTAATGAAAAACTGTTTTTT. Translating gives CASSPRLWTNEKLFF.

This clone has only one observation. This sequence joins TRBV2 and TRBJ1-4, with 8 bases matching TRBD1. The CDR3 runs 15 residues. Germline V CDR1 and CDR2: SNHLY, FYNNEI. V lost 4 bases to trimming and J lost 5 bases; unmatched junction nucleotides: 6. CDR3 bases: TGTGCCAGCAGTGGGAGGGACAGGCGAAATGAAAAACTGTTTTTT. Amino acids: CASSGRDRRNEKLFF.

CDR3 sequence reads: CASSGGYGLYGYTF. The DNA of the CDR3 is TGTGCCAGCAGCGGCGGTTACGGGCTCTATGGCTACACCTTC. The rearrangement joins TRBV28 to TRBJ1-2; D not certain. CDR1 is MDHEN and CDR2 is SYDVKM in the germline V gene. The CDR3 is 14 residues long. V shed 6 bases and J shed 4 bases, with 15 bases lying between them.

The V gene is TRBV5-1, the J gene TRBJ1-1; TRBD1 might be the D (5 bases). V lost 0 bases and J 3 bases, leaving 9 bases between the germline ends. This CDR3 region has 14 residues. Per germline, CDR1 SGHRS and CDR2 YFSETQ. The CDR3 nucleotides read TGCGCCAGCAGCTTGGAGGGGAGCGACACTGAAGCTTTCTTT. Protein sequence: CASSLEGSDTEAFF. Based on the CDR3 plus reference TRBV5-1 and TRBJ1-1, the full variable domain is KAGVTQTPRYLIKTRGQQVTLSCSPISGHRSVSWYQQTPGQGLQFLFEYFSETQRNKGNFPGRFSGRQFSNSRSEMNVSTLELGDSALYLCASSLEGSDTEAFFGQGTRLTVV.

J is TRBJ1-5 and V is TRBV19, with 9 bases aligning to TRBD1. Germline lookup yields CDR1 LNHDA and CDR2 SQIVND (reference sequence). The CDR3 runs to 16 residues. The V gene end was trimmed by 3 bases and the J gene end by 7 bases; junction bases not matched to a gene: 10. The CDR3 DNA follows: TGTGCCAGTAGTATCACCGGACAGGGGCCCCACCAGCCCCAGCATTTT. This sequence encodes CASSITGQGPHQPQHF.

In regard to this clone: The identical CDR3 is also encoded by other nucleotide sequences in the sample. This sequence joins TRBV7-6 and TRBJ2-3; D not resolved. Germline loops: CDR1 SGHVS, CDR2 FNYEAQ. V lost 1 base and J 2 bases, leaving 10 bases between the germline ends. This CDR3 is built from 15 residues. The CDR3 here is CASSLGTSNTDTQYF. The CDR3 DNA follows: TGTGCCAGCAGCTTAGGCACAAGTAACACAGATACGCAGTATTTT.

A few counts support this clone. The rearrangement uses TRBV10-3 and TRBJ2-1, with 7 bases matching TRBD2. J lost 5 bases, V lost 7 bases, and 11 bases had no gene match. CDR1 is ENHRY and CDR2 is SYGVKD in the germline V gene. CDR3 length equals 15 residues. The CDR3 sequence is CAIMRQSLADNEQFF. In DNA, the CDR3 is TGTGCCATCATGCGACAGTCCCTAGCGGACAATGAGCAGTTCTTC.

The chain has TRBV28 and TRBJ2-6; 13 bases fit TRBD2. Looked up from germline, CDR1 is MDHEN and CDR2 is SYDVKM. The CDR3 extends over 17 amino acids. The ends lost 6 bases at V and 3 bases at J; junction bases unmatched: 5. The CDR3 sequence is CASSPGLAGFGANVLTF. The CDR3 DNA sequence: TGTGCCAGCAGCCCGGGACTAGCGGGATTTGGGGCCAACGTCCTGACTTTC. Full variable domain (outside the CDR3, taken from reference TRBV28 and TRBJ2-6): DVKVTQSSRYLVKRTGEKVFLECVQDMDHENMFWYRQDPGLGLRLIYFSYDVKMKEKGDIPEGYSVSREKKERFSLILESASTNQTSMYLCASSPGLAGFGANVLTFGAGSRLTVL.

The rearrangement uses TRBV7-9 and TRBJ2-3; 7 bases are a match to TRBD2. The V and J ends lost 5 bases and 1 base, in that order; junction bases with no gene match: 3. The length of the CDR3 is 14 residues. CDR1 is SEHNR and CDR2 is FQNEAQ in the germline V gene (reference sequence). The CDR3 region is CASSPGLGTDTQYF. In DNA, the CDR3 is TGTGCCAGCAGCCCCGGACTAGGCACAGATACGCAGTATTTT.

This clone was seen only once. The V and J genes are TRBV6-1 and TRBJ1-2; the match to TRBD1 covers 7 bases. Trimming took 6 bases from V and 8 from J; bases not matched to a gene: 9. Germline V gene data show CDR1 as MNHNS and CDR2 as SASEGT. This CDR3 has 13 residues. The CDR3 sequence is CASRPTGFTGYTF. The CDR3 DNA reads TGTGCCAGCAGACCGACAGGGTTTACGGGCTACACCTTC.

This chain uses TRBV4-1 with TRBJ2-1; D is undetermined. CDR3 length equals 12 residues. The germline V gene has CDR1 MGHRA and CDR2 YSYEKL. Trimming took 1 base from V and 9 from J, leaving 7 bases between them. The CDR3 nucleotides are TGCGCCAGCAGCCAAGTTTACGCTGAGCAGTTCTTC. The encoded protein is CASSQVYAEQFF.

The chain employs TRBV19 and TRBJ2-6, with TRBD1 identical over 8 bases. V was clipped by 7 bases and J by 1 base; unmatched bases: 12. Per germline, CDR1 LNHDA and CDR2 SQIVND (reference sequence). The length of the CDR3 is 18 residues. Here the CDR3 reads CASTLRTGSISGANVLTF. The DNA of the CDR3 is TGTGCCAGTACCCTCAGGACAGGGTCCATTTCTGGGGCCAACGTCCTGACTTTC.

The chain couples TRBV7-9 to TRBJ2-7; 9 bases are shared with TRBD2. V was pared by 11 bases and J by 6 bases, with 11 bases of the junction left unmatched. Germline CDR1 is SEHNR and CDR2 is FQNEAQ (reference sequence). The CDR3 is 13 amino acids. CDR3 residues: CAGVAGDAIEQYF. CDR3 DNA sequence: TGTGCCGGGGTAGCGGGAGATGCCATCGAGCAGTACTTC. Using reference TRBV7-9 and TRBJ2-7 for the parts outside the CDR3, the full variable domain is DTGVSQNPRHKITKRGQNVTFRCDPISEHNRLYWYRQTLGQGPEFLTYFQNEAQLEKSRLLSDRFSAERPKGSFSTLEIQRTEQGDSAMYLCAGVAGDAIEQYFGPGTRLTVT.

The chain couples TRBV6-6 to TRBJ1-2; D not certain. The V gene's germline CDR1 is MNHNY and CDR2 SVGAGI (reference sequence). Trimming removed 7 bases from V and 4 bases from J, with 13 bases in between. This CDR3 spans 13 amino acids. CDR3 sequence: CASTLSTAYGYTF. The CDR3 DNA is TGTGCCAGCACCCTATCCACAGCCTATGGCTACACCTTC.

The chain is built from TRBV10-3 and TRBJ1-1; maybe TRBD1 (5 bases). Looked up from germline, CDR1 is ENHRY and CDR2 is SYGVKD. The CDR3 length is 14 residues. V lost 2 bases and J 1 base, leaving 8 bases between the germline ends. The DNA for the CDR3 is TGTGCCATCAGTGAGGCAGGGACGAACACTGAAGCTTTCTTT. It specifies CAISEAGTNTEAFF.

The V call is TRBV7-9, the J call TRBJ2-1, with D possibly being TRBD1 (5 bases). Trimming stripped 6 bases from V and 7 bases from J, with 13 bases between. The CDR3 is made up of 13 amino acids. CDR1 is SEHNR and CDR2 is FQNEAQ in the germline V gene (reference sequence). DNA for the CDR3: TGTGCCAGCAGAAACCAGCAGGGTAATGAGCAGTTCTTC. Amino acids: CASRNQQGNEQFF.

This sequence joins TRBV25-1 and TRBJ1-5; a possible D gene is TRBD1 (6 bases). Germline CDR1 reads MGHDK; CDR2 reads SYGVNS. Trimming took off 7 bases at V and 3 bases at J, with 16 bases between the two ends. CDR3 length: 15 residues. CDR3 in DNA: TGTGCCAGCAAACCTTACGGGGGCGACAATCAGCCCCAGCATTTT. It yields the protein CASKPYGGDNQPQHF.

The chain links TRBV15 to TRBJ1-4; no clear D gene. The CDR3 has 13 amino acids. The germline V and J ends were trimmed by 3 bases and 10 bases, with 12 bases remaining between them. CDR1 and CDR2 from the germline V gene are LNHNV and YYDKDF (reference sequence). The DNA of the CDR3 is TGTGCCACCAGCAGCGTCGATGGGGTAAAACTGTTTTTT. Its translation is CATSSVDGVKLFF.

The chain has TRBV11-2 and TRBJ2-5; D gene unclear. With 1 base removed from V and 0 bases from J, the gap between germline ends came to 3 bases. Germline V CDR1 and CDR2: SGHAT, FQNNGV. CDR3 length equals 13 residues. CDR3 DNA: TGTGCCAGCAGCTTAGGCCACCAAGAGACCCAGTACTTC. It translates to CASSLGHQETQYF.

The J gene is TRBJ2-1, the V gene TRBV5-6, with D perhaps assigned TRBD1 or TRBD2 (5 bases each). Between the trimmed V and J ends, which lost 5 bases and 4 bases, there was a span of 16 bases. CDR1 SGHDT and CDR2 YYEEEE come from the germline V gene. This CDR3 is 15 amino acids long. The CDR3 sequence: CASRPWGLRYNEQFF. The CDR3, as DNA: TGTGCCAGCAGACCGTGGGGGTTAAGGTACAATGAGCAGTTCTTC.